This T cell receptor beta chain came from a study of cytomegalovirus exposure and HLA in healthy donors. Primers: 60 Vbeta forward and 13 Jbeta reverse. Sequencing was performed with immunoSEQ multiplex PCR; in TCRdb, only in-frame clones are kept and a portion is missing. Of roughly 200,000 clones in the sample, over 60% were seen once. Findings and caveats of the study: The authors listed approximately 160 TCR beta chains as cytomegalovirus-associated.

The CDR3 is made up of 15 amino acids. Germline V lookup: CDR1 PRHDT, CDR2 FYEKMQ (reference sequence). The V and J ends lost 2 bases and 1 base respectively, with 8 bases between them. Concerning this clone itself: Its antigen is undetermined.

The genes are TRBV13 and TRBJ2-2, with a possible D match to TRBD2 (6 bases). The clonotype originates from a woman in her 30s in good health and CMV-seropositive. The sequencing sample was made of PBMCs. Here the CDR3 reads CASSLNSGNTGELFF. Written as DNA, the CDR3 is TGTGCCAGCAGCTTAAATAGCGGGAACACCGGGGAGCTGTTTTTT.